The 8 T cell receptor beta chains presented below share a single source sample, sequenced in a study of blood T cell repertoires in COVID-19. Here immunoSEQ multiplex PCR was the method, and the copy in TCRdb shows in-frame clones only, minus some. The sample yields about 440,000 clones, around nine tenths seen once. Sequencing was done on a sample of peripheral blood. These receptors came from a woman in her twenties or thirties with acute or convalescent COVID-19.

V gene TRBV6-1 combines with J gene TRBJ1-2, with TRBD1 matching 9 bases. Trimming cost V 1 base and J 6 bases; bases outside gene matches: 6. CDR3 length: 15 amino acids. The germline gives CDR1 MNHNS, CDR2 SASEGT. This CDR3 reads CASSEDGTGFDGYTF. CDR3 sequence (DNA): TGTGCCAGCAGTGAAGATGGGACAGGGTTCGATGGCTACACCTTC.

This chain links TRBV2 with TRBJ2-2, with 8 bases fitting TRBD2. V shed 3 bases and J 5 bases; nucleotides not matched to a gene: 14. Per germline, CDR1 SNHLY and CDR2 FYNNEI. The CDR3 runs to 18 residues. CDR3 in amino acids: CASSDLLRGGQRTGELFF. In DNA form, the CDR3 reads TGTGCCAGCAGTGATTTGTTACGGGGGGGCCAAAGGACCGGGGAGCTGTTTTTT.

Turning to this clone: The identical CDR3 is also encoded by other nucleotide sequences in the sample. The chain has TRBV28 and TRBJ1-1; D perhaps matches TRBD1 (5 bases). Germline assignment: CDR1 MDHEN and CDR2 SYDVKM. The CDR3 has 14 residues. V was cut by 6 bases and J by 0 bases, with 11 bases left in between. The DNA of the CDR3 is TGTGCCAGCAGCCGGGGGGGGTTGAACACTGAAGCTTTCTTT. Translating gives CASSRGGLNTEAFF. The whole variable domain, filled in from reference TRBV28 and TRBJ1-1, reads DVKVTQSSRYLVKRTGEKVFLECVQDMDHENMFWYRQDPGLGLRLIYFSYDVKMKEKGDIPEGYSVSREKKERFSLILESASTNQTSMYLCASSRGGLNTEAFFGQGTRLTVV.

The chain combines TRBV16 with TRBJ1-3, with TRBD1 matching over 7 bases. After removal of 2 bases from V and 0 bases from J, the junction contained 7 bases not matched to a gene. CDR1 is KGHSY and CDR2 is FQNENV in the germline V gene. This CDR3 spans 17 amino acids. CDR3 nucleotides: TGTGCCAGCAGCCAAATCCGGGACAGCAGCTCTGGAAACACCATATATTTT. Amino acid sequence: CASSQIRDSSSGNTIYF. Together with reference TRBV16 and TRBJ1-3, the CDR3 gives the full variable domain: GEEVAQTPKHLVRGEGQKAKLYCAPIKGHSYVFWYQQVLKNEFKFLISFQNENVFDETGMPKERFSAKCLPNSPCSLEIQATKLEDSAVYFCASSQIRDSSSGNTIYFGEGSWLTVV.

The chain joins TRBV30 to TRBJ1-3; D is unresolved. Trimming removed 3 bases from V and 0 bases from J, with 18 bases in between. This CDR3 spans 17 amino acids. Germline V gene sequence: CDR1 GTSNPN, CDR2 SVGIG (reference sequence). CDR3 nucleotides: TGTGCCTGGAGGTCCGAAGGACTGACGAGCTCTGGAAACACCATATATTTT. The encoded protein is CAWRSEGLTSSGNTIYF. The full variable domain, rest sourced from reference TRBV30 and TRBJ1-3, is SQTIHQWPATLVQPVGSPLSLECTVEGTSNPNLYWYRQAAGRGLQLLFYSVGIGQISSEVPQNLSASRPQDRQFILSSKKLLLSDSGFYLCAWRSEGLTSSGNTIYFGEGSWLTVV.

The chain is built from TRBV4-1 and TRBJ1-1; tentatively, D is TRBD1 (5 bases). Germline V gene sequence: CDR1 MGHRA, CDR2 YSYEKL. CDR3 length: 13 residues. The germline V and J ends were trimmed by 6 bases and 0 bases, with 8 bases remaining between them. The CDR3 is CASSRQMNTEAFF. The DNA of the CDR3 is TGCGCCAGCAGTAGACAGATGAACACTGAAGCTTTCTTT.

This chain uses TRBV30 with TRBJ2-7; 8 bases match TRBD1. The CDR3 spans 15 residues. Losses at the gene ends were 3 bases for V and 2 bases for J; bases not matched to a gene: 9. CDR1 GTSNPN and CDR2 SVGIG come from the germline V gene (reference sequence). The CDR3 is CAWSDGQGPTYEQYF. CDR3 DNA sequence: TGTGCCTGGAGCGACGGACAGGGCCCCACCTACGAGCAGTACTTC.

The gene calls are TRBV5-6 and TRBJ1-2; 12 nucleotides line up with TRBD1. The trim removed 6 bases at V and 5 bases at J, leaving 17 bases unmatched. Germline assignment: CDR1 SGHDT and CDR2 YYEEEE. The length of the CDR3 is 18 residues. The CDR3 reads CASTIFGRGQGARYGYTF. The DNA for the CDR3 is TGTGCCAGCACCATTTTTGGGCGGGGACAGGGGGCAAGGTATGGCTACACCTTC. Full variable domain (outside the CDR3, taken from reference TRBV5-6 and TRBJ1-2): DAGVTQSPTHLIKTRGQQVTLRCSPKSGHDTVSWYQQALGQGPQFIFQYYEEEERQRGNFPDRFSGHQFPNYSSELNVNALLLGDSALYLCASTIFGRGQGARYGYTFGSGTRLTVV.